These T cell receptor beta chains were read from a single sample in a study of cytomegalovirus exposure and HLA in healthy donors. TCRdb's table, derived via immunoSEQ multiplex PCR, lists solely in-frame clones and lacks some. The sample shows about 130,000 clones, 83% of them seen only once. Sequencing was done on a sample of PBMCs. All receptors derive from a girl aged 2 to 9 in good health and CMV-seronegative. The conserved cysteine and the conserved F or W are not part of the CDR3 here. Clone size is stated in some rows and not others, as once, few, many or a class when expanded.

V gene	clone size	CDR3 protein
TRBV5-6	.	ASSPLNNEQF
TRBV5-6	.	ASSTEGREGSNQPQH
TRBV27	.	ASSLVRGGGYEQY
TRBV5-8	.	ASSLGPGFTEAF
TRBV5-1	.	ASSLVEPGLLAGVYEQF
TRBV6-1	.	ASRASGTFTDTQY
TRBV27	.	ASSSGQGRGETQY
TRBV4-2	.	ASRGTSGGIEQY
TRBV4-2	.	ASSQDTARTMNTEAF
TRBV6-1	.	ASSDYPGQSTDTQY
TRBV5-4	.	ASSLESGSELGSPLH
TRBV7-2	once	ASSLMWETDTQY
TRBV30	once	AWIFGLNTEAF
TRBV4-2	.	ASSQRTSGRMAETQY
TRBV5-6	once	ASSLTGTGELF
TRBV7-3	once	ASSEQGVDYGYT
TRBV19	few	ASTPSTRASYEQY
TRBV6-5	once	ASSPLRSYNEQF
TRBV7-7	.	ASSLLVETGRPRDTQY
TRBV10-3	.	AISDSQSYGYT
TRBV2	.	ASTYRGLNEQY
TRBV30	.	AWSVNRGGGYT
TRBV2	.	ASTRLVQNTEAF
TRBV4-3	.	ASSQDFSGGAGDTQY
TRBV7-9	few	ASSLDQGTEAF
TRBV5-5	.	ASSLEASGSYEQY